This T cell receptor beta chain was recorded in a study of vaccination effects on CD4 cells after COVID-19. The junction had 7 bases not matched to a gene; V was cut back by 0 bases and J by 3 bases. Germline V lookup: CDR1 MNHNS, CDR2 SASEGT. The CDR3 consists of 16 residues. Following a roughly 9-day culture, CD4+ T cells were purified. Of the BNT162b2 and mRNA-1273 vaccines, participants received two doses of one or the other. Vaccine recipients had no previous SARS-CoV-2 infection; their nucleocapsid antibodies were negative. Turning to this clone: The antigen remains undetermined.

Repertoires were generated with immunoSEQ multiplex PCR, while TCRdb's copy carries only in-frame clones and drops some. The sample includes about 40,000 clones, under 70% seen only once; the top ten take 6.5% to 8.5%. Sample: CD4+ T cells from PBMCs cultured without peptide, taken after COVID-19 vaccination. The receptor's source is a human donor who received a COVID-19 vaccine. V is TRBV6-1 and J is TRBJ2-7; 8 bases agree with TRBD1. The CDR3 DNA reads TGTGCCAGCAGTGAAGCGGGTCGTGGGACAGGCTACGAGCAGTACTTC. Its translation is CASSEAGRGTGYEQYF.